This T cell receptor (beta chain) is from a study of type 1 regulatory T cells. Across the whole study: T-allo10 is an in vitro-generated, Tr1-enriched CD4 T cell product specific for alloantigen.

This clonotype has a handful of counts. TCRdb itself ran the reads through MiXCR, one entry per CDR3 protein. The sample has 90,000 to 100,000 distinct CDR3 sequences; roughly 31% are singletons. Material for sequencing was CD4+ T cells, either the whole sample or a sorted fraction (not recorded which). This TCR was recovered from a human donor in good health.

In DNA form, the CDR3 reads TGCAGCGTTGAAGAAGGGGCTGCCACTGAAGCTTTCTTT. Its protein product is CSVEEGAATEAFF. The chain combines TRBV29-1 with TRBJ1-1; D might be TRBD1 (5 bases). V was shortened by 0 bases and J by 4 bases, with 9 bases between the two germline ends. The germline V gene has CDR1 SQVTM and CDR2 ANQGSEA. This CDR3 region has 13 residues.